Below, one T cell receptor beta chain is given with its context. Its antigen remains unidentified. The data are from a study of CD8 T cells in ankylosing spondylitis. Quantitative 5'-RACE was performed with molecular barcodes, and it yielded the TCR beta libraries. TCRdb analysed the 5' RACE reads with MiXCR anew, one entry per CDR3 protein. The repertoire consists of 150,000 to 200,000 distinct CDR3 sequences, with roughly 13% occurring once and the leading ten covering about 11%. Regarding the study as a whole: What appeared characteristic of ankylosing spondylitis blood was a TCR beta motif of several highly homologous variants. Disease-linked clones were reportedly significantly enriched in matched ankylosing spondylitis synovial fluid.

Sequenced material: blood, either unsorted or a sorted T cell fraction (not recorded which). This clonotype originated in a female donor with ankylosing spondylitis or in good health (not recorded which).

The CDR3 spells CACPRGGNTEAFF. CDR3 bases: TGTGCCTGCCCCCGGGGAGGGAACACTGAAGCTTTCTTT. The chain joins TRBV30 to TRBJ1-1; D gene uncertain. Germline V gene lookup returns CDR1 GTSNPN and CDR2 SVGIG (reference sequence). The CDR3 contains 13 residues. Trimming cost V 6 bases and J 1 base, with 12 bases left between them.